What follows describes a single T cell receptor (beta chain). Its antigen remains unknown. The sample originates from a study of cytomegalovirus exposure and HLA in healthy donors. General study findings and limits: TCR beta V segments were, for the most part, productive about 87% or about 30% of the time in an earlier analysis. 164 TCR beta chains were listed as cytomegalovirus-associated. Analysis was performed later, and it showed HLA-associated TCR beta chains to be more clonally expanded than equally common others.

V shed 6 bases, J shed 10 bases, and the junction held 7 bases outside the gene matches. The V gene's germline CDR1 is SGHTA and CDR2 FQGTGA. This CDR3 comprises 12 residues. PCR employed 60 Vbeta and 13 Jbeta primers. Produced via immunoSEQ multiplex PCR; TCRdb's table is partial and in-frame only. Here the sample spans about 150,000 clones, 65% to 85% being singletons. Sequenced material: PBMCs. The chain uses TRBV7-3 and TRBJ1-2; 8 bases are shared with TRBD1. This clonotype was sampled from a woman aged 40 to 50 in good health and CMV-seropositive. The CDR3 bases are TGTGCCAGCAGACTGGACAGGGCGGCCTACACCTTC. Translated, it gives CASRLDRAAYTF.